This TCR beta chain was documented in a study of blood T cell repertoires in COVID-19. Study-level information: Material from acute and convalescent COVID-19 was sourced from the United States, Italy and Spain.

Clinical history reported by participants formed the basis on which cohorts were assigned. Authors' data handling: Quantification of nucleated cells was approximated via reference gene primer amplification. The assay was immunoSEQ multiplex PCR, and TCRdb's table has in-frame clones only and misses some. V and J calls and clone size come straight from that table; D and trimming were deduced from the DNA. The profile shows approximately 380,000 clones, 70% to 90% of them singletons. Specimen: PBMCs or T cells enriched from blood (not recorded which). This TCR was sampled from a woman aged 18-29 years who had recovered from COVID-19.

As DNA, the CDR3 is TGTGCCAGCAGCGTAGGGACACTCCAAGAGACCCAGTACTTC. Its translation: CASSVGTLQETQYF. This rearrangement joins TRBV9 to TRBJ2-5; tentatively, D is TRBD1 (5 bases). The V gene's germline CDR1 is SGDLS and CDR2 YYNGEE. Trimming took 0 bases from V and 1 from J, leaving 7 bases between them. The CDR3 sequence is 14 residues long.